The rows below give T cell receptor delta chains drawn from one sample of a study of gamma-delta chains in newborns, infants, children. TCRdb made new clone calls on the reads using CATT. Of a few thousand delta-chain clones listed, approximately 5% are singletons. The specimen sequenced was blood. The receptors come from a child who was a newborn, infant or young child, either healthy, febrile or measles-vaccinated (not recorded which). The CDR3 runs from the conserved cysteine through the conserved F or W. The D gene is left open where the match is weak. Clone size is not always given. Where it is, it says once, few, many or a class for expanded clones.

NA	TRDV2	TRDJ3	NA	CACDKVLEDPSSWDTRQMFF	TGTGCCTGTGACAAAGTACTGGAGGATCCCAGCTCCTGGGACACCCGACAGATGTTTTTC
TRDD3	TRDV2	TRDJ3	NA	CACDTGIRSWDTRQMFF	TGTGCCTGTGACACGGGGATACGCTCCTGGGACACCCGACAGATGTTTTTC
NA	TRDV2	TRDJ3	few	CACDAAGLPRSWDTRQMFF	TGTGCCTGTGACGCCGCGGGACTGCCTCGCTCCTGGGACACCCGACAGATGTTTTTC
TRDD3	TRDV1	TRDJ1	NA	CALGSPFPVLGATDKLIF	TGTGCTCTTGGGTCGCCCTTCCCCGTACTGGGGGCCACCGATAAACTCATCTTT
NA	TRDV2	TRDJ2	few	CACDTVYWNTAQLFF	TGTGCCTGTGACACCGTTTACTGGAATACAGCACAACTCTTCTTT
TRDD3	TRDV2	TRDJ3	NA	CACDTPGGYYKSSWDTRQMFF	TGTGCCTGTGACACCCCCGGGGGATATTATAAGAGCTCCTGGGACACCCGACAGATGTTTTTC
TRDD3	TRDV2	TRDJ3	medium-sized	CACDATGGYGSSWDTRQMFF	TGTGCCTGTGACGCTACTGGGGGATACGGGAGCTCCTGGGACACCCGACAGATGTTTTTC
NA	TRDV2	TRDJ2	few	CACDTVSTGTAQLFF	TGTGCCTGTGACACCGTAAGTACTGGGACAGCACAACTCTTCTTT
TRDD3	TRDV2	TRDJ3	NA	CACDKVLGDTLGSWDTRQMFF	TGTGCCTGTGACAAAGTACTGGGGGATACCCTTGGCTCCTGGGACACCCGACAGATGTTTTTC
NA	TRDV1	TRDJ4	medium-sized	CALGDHPWRGRPLIF	TGTGCTCTTGGGGACCACCCGTGGCGCGGCAGACCCCTGATCTTT
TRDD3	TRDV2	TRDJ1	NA	CACDRLGNADKLIF	TGTGCCTGTGACAGACTGGGGAACGCCGATAAACTCATCTTT
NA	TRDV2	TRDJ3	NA	CACDWGPRSWDTRQMFF	TGTGCCTGTGACTGGGGGCCACGCTCCTGGGACACCCGGCAGATGTTTTTC
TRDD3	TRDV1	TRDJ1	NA	CALGELRVVLGDRTYTDKLIF	TGTGCTCTTGGGGAACTAAGAGTCGTACTGGGGGATCGGACCTACACCGATAAACTCATCTTT
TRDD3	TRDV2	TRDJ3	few	CACGKLGDLDTRQMFF	TGTGCCTGTGGCAAACTGGGGGATTTGGACACCCGACAGATGTTTTTC
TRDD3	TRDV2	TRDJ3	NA	CARDTADTTWDTRQMFF	TGTGCCCGTGACACCGCGGATACGACCTGGGACACCCGACAGATGTTTTTC
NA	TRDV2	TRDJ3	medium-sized	CACDFLSSWDTRQMFF	TGTGCCTGTGACTTTCTGAGCTCCTGGGACACCCGACAGATGTTTTTC
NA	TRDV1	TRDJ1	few	CALGASGDTRLSADKLIF	TGTGCTCTTGGGGCGTCGGGAGATACGCGTCTATCGGCCGATAAACTCATCTTT
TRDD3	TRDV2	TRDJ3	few	CACDTGGLILGVTSWDTRQMFF	TGTGCCTGTGACACCGGGGGATTAATACTGGGGGTTACCTCCTGGGACACCCGACAGATGTTTTTC
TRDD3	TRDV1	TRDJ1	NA	CALGERSSSSYWGMHTDKLIF	TGCGCTCTTGGGGAACGGAGTTCTTCCTCTTACTGGGGGATGCACACCGATAAACTCATCTTT
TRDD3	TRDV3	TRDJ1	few	CARGVLGDTSYTDKLIF	TGTGCCCGAGGCGTACTGGGGGATACCTCGTACACCGATAAACTCATCTTT
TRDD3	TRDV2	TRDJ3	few	CACDTAGYASSWDTRQMFF	TGTGCCTGTGACACCGCCGGATACGCGAGCTCCTGGGACACCCGACAGATGTTTTTC
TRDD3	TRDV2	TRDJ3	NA	CACDTGLGDTSSWDTRQMFF	TGTGCCTGTGACACCGGTCTGGGGGATACGAGCTCCTGGGACACCCGACAGATGTTTTTC
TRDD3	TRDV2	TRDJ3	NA	CACDTGGYGSWDTRQMFF	TGTGCCTGTGACACTGGGGGATACGGGTCCTGGGACACCCGACAGATGTTTTTC
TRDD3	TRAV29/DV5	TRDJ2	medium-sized	CAASYEGDPGRVTAQLFF	TGTGCAGCAAGTTACGAGGGGGATCCCGGTCGAGTGACAGCACAACTCTTCTTT
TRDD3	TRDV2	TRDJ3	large	CACDKLGDSSWDTRQMFF	TGTGCCTGTGACAAACTGGGGGATAGCTCCTGGGACACCCGACAGATGTTTTTC
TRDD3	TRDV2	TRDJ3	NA	CACDTGDTVSWDTRQMFF	TGTGCCTGTGACACGGGGGATACCGTCTCCTGGGACACCCGACAGATGTTTTTC
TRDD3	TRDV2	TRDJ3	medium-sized	CACDGIRSWDTRQMFF	TGTGCCTGTGACGGGATACGCTCCTGGGACACCCGACAGATGTTTTTC
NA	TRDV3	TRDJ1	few	CAFAFLKLGGYTDKLIF	TGTGCCTTTGCCTTTCTAAAACTGGGAGGGTACACCGATAAACTCATCTTT
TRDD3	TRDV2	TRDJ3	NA	CACDTPWGISSWDTRQMFF	TGTGCCTGTGACACACCCTGGGGGATCAGCTCCTGGGATACCCGACAGATGTTTTTC
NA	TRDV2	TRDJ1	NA	CACDTVDIYTDKLIF	TGTGCCTGTGACACGGTGGATATTTACACCGATAAACTCATCTTT
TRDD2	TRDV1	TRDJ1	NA	CALGEPNFLRGLGADKLIF	TGTGCTCTTGGGGAACCAAACTTCCTACGGGGCCTCGGGGCCGATAAACTCATCTTT
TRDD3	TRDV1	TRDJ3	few	CALGGLGDTWDTRQMFF	TGTGCTCTTGGGGGTCTGGGGGATACCTGGGACACCCGACAGATGTTTTTC
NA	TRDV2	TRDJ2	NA	CACDTVGDRTLTAQLFF	TGTGCCTGTGACACCGTTGGGGATCGAACTTTGACAGCACAACTCTTCTTT
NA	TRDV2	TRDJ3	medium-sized	CACDSLSWDTRQMFF	TGTGCCTGTGACAGCCTCTCCTGGGACACCCGACAGATGTTTTTC
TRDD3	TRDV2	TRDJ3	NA	CACDTVGDTSSWDTQQMFF	TGTGCCTGTGACACAGTGGGGGATACGAGCTCCTGGGACACCCAACAGATGTTTTTC
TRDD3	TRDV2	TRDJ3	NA	CACDRVLGDPINPWDTRQMFF	TGTGCCTGTGACCGCGTACTGGGGGATCCCATCAACCCCTGGGACACCCGACAGATGTTTTTC
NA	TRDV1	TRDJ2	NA	CALGEPPLPRLTAQLFF	TGTGCTCTTGGGGAACCCCCCCTGCCCAGATTGACAGCACAACTCTTCTTT
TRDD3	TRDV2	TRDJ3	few	CACDSTGGARNSWDTRQMFF	TGTGCCTGTGACTCTACTGGGGGGGCCCGAAACTCCTGGGACACCCGACAGATGTTTTTC
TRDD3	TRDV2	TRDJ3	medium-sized	CACDTVGDTRSWDTRQMFF	TGTGCCTGTGACACAGTCGGGGATACGCGCTCCTGGGACACCCGACAGATGTTTTTC
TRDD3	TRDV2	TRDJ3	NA	CACDKLGDTHVWDTRQMFF	TGTGCCTGTGACAAACTGGGGGATACGCATGTCTGGGACACCCGACAGATGTTTTTC
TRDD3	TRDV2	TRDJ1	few	CACDLPSYWGIRGGTDKLIF	TGTGCCTGTGACCTACCCTCATACTGGGGGATAAGAGGAGGGACCGATAAACTCATCTTT
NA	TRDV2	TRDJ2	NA	CACDTLMGATTAQLFF	TGTGCCTGTGACACCTTAATGGGGGCCACGACAGCACAACTCTTCTTT
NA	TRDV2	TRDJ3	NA	CACDTGDSFSWDTRQMFF	TGTGCCTGTGACACCGGGGATTCCTTCTCCTGGGACACCCGACAGATGTTTTTC
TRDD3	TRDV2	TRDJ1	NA	CACDILGGQYTDKLIF	TGTGCCTGTGACATACTGGGGGGCCAGTACACCGATAAACTCATCTTT
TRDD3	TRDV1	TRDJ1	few	CALGELLLLPYTGGYGKLIF	TGTGCTCTTGGGGAATTGTTACTCCTCCCTTATACTGGGGGATACGGTAAACTCATCTTT
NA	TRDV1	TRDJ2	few	CALGVPPKLTAQLFF	TGTGCTCTTGGGGTCCCCCCCAAGCTTACAGCACAACTCTTCTTT
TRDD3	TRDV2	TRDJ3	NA	CACDTGGYLSSWDTRQMFF	TGTGCCTGTGACACTGGGGGATACCTGAGCTCCTGGGACACCCGACAGATGTTTTTC
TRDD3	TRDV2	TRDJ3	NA	CACDTVLGESWDTRQVFF	TGTGCCTGTGACACCGTACTGGGGGAATCCTGGGACACCCGACAGGTGTTTTTC
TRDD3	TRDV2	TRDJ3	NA	CACDTAGGRSWDTRQMFF	TGTGCCTGTGACACCGCTGGGGGCCGCTCCTGGGACACCCGACAGATGTTTTTC
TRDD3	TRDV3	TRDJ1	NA	CAYYASGIRAADKLIF	TGTGCCTACTACGCGTCGGGGATACGGGCTGCCGATAAACTCATCTTT
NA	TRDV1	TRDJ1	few	CALGVYTYTDKLIF	TGTGCTCTTGGGGTCTATACCTACACCGATAAACTCATCTTT
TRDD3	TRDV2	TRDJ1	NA	CACDTMEGDTDKLIF	TGTGCCTGTGACACGATGGAGGGGGATACCGATAAACTCATCTTT
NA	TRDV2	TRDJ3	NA	CACDTWGKPWDTRQMFF	TGTGCCTGTGACACCTGGGGAAAACCCTGGGACACCCGACAGATGTTTTTC